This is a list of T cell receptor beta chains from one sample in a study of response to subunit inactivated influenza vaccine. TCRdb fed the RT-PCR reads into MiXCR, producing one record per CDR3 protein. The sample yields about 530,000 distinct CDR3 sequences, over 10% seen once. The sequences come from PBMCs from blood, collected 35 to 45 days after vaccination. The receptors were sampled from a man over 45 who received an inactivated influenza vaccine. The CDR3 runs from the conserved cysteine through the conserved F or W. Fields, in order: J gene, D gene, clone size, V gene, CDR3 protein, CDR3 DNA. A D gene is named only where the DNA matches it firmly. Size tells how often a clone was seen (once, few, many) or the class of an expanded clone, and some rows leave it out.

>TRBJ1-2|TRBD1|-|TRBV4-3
CASSPLGGAGNYGYTF
TGCGCCAGCAGCCCCCTAGGGGGCGCGGGAAACTATGGCTACACCTTC
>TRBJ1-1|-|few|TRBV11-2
CASSSGMGTSAFF
TGTGCCAGCAGCTCCGGAATGGGGACATCTGCTTTCTTT
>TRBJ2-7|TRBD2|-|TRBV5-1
CACSLMVRLAGGPGYEQYF
TGCGCCTGCAGCTTGATGGTGAGACTAGCGGGAGGGCCGGGGTACGAGCAGTACTTC
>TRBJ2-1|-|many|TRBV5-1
CASSLGPGREQFF
TGCGCCAGCAGCTTGGGCCCGGGGCGGGAGCAGTTCTTC
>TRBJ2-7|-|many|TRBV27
CASSLRPVGEQYF
TGTGCCAGCAGTTTAAGGCCCGTTGGTGAGCAGTACTTC
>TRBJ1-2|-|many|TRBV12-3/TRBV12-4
CASNPPDRDNGYGYTF
TGTGCCAGCAATCCTCCAGACCGAGATAACGGCTATGGCTACACCTTC
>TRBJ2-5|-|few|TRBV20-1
CSARDPLRETQYF
TGCAGTGCTAGAGACCCTCTCCGGGAGACCCAGTACTTC
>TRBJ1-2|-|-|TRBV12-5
CASGLRGKNGYTF
TGTGCTAGTGGTTTGAGAGGGAAAAATGGCTACACCTTC
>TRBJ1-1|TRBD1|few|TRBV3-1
CASSLGTGVTEAFF
TGTGCCAGCAGCCTCGGGACAGGGGTCACTGAAGCTTTCTTT
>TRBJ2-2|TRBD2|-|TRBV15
CATSRGGRSGSEAGELFF
TGTGCCACCAGCAGAGGGGGGCGTAGCGGGAGTGAAGCCGGGGAGCTGTTTTTT
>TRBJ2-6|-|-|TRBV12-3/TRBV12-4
CASSKSSEANVLTF
TGTGCCAGCAGCAAGTCTTCTGAAGCCAACGTCCTGACTTTC
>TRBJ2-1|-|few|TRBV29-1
CSVEDIGIEQFF
TGCAGCGTTGAAGATATAGGGATTGAGCAGTTCTTC
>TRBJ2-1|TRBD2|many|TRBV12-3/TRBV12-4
CASRKGAGDSYNEQFF
TGTGCCAGCAGGAAAGGAGCGGGAGACTCCTACAATGAGCAGTTCTTC
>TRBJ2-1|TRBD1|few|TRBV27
CASSFGTGLSEQFF
TGTGCCAGCAGTTTTGGGACAGGGTTAAGTGAGCAGTTCTTC
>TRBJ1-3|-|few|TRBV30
CAWSMDRNTIYF
TGTGCCTGGTCTATGGATCGAAACACCATATATTTT
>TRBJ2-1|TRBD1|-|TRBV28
CASRLGQGAWQFF
TGTGCCAGCAGACTCGGACAGGGGGCATGGCAGTTCTTC
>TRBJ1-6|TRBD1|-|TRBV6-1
CASRSDRVGNSPLHF
TGTGCCAGCAGATCGGACAGGGTTGGTAATTCACCCCTCCACTTT
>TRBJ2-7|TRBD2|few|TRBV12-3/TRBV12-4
CASSLSAGLAGGLEQYF
TGTGCCAGCAGTTTATCAGCGGGTCTAGCGGGAGGGCTCGAGCAGTACTTC
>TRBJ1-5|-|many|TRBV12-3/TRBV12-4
CASSPDGSNQPQHF
TGTGCCAGCAGTCCGGACGGTAGCAATCAGCCCCAGCATTTT
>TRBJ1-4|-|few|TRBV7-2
CASSKYHEEKLFF
TGTGCCAGCAGCAAATATCACGAGGAAAAACTGTTTTTT
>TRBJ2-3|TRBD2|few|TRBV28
CASSTAGVGDTQYF
TGTGCCAGCAGTACAGCGGGGGTGGGAGATACGCAGTATTTT
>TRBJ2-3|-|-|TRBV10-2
CASSESAVQYF
TGCGCCAGCAGTGAATCGGCGGTGCAGTATTTT
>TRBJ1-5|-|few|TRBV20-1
CSARDPRDNPYQPQHF
TGCAGTGCTAGAGATCCCCGGGACAACCCCTATCAGCCCCAGCATTTT
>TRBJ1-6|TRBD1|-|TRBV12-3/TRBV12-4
CAIKDRGSYNSPLHF
TGTGCCATCAAGGACAGGGGTTCCTATAATTCACCCCTCCACTTT
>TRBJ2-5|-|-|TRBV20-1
CSASRSVVFQETQYF
TGCAGTGCTAGTCGGTCCGTGGTATTCCAAGAGACCCAGTACTTC
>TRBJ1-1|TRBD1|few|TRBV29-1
CSVGSLAGTEEAFF
TGCAGCGTTGGTTCTTTGGCCGGGACAGAAGAAGCTTTCTTT
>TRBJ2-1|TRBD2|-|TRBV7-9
CASSLDEKRGINEQFF
TGTGCCAGCAGCTTAGATGAAAAGCGGGGGATAAATGAGCAGTTCTTC
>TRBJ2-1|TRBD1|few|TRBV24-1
CATSVHRGPGGWEQFF
TGTGCCACCAGTGTCCACAGGGGGCCTGGAGGATGGGAGCAGTTCTTC
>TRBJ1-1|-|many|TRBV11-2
CASSLEGRKAFF
TGTGCCAGCAGCTTAGAGGGCAGGAAAGCTTTCTTT
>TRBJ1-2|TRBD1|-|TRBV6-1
CASRPGAGGRYGYTF
TGTGCCAGCAGACCCGGGGCAGGGGGTCGTTATGGCTACACCTTC
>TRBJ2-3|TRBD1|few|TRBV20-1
CSAGQGARTDTQYF
TGCAGTGCTGGACAGGGGGCGCGGACAGATACGCAGTATTTT
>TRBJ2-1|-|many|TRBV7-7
CASSLAGGPNNEQFF
TGTGCCAGCAGCTTAGCCGGGGGTCCCAACAATGAGCAGTTCTTC
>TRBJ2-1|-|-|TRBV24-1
CATSDLWRDNEQFF
TGTGCCACCAGTGATTTATGGCGGGACAATGAGCAGTTCTTC
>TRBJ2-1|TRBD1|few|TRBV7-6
CASSGAFGDRGWNEQFF
TGTGCCAGCAGCGGCGCATTCGGGGACAGGGGTTGGAATGAGCAGTTCTTC
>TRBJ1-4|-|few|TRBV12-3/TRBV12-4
CASSFSRPTNEKLFF
TGTGCCAGCAGTTTCTCTCGACCAACTAATGAAAAACTGTTTTTT
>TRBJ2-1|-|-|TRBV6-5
CASLDNYNEQFF
TGTGCCAGCCTGGACAATTACAATGAGCAGTTCTTC
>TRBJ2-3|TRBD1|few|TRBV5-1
CASSPAAGQGADTQYF
TGCGCCAGCAGCCCTGCGGCAGGACAGGGGGCAGATACGCAGTATTTT
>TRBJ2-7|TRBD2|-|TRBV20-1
CSARRTSVEQYF
TGCAGTGCTAGACGGACTAGCGTCGAGCAGTACTTC
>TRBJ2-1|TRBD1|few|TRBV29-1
CSVEARDRVNEQFF
TGCAGCGTTGAGGCCCGGGACAGGGTCAATGAGCAGTTCTTC
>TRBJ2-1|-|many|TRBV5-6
CASSSRQGWRFF
TGTGCCAGCAGCTCAAGGCAGGGATGGCGGTTCTTC
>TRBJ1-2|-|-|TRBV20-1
CSARLLENAGHGNYGYTF
TGCAGTGCTAGACTCCTTGAGAACGCGGGTCACGGAAACTATGGCTACACCTTC
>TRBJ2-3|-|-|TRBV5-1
CASSLGASYTDTQYF
TGCGCCAGCAGCTTGGGGGCCAGTTACACAGATACGCAGTATTTT